The 2 T cell receptor beta chains below come from one sample, sequenced in a study of T cell responses to AZD1222 COVID-19 vaccine. The method was immunoSEQ multiplex PCR; TCRdb's version includes in-frame clones alone and lacks a portion of them. The sample consists of 90,000 or so clones, 80% to 90% of them appearing once. The sample consisted of peripheral blood, taken on day 0 of AZD1222 vaccination. The receptors here all came from an adult in good health.

This clone was seen a handful of times. This rearrangement joins TRBV5-4 to TRBJ1-2, with D tentatively TRBD1 (5 bases). The CDR3 has 16 residues. V dropped 0 bases and J dropped 6 bases, with 18 bases sitting between them. Germline CDR1 reads SGHNT; CDR2 reads YYREEE (reference sequence). DNA of the CDR3: TGTGCCAGCAGCTTGGCCGGACGAGGGGAACCCAATGGCTACACCTTC. Protein product: CASSLAGRGEPNGYTF. Full variable domain (outside the CDR3, taken from reference TRBV5-4 and TRBJ1-2): ETGVTQSPTHLIKTRGQQVTLRCSSQSGHNTVSWYQQALGQGPQFIFQYYREEENGRGNFPPRFSGLQFPNYSSELNVNALELDDSALYLCASSLAGRGEPNGYTFGSGTRLTVV.

J is TRBJ2-2 and V is TRBV7-8; D is undetermined. V was shortened by 5 bases and J by 7 bases, with 14 bases between the two germline ends. There are 14 residues in the CDR3. Germline assignment: CDR1 SGHVS and CDR2 FQNEAQ. DNA for the CDR3: TGTGCCAGCAGCGGAAGGCGTATGGGCGGGGAGCTGTTTTTT. As protein: CASSGRRMGGELFF.